A selection of T cell receptor beta chains follows, all from one sample in a study of CD8 T cells in Susac syndrome. MiXCR, applied by TCRdb to the immunoSEQ multiplex PCR reads, yields one record per CDR3 protein. This table has some 260,000 distinct CDR3 sequences, approximately 84% appearing once. The specimen sequenced was CD8+ T cells from PBMCs. Receptor source: a human donor with multiple sclerosis. Both conserved end residues are part of each CDR3. D genes are given only for firm matches. Size values are once, few and many counts, or a class for expanded clones, and some rows have none.

V gene: TRBV12-5
clone size: NA
D gene: NA
J gene: TRBJ1-2
CDR3 DNA: TGTGCTAGTGGTTCACCGTCTCTGCAGGGAAAGACCTATGGCTACACCTTC
CDR3 protein: CASGSPSLQGKTYGYTF

V gene: TRBV6-5
clone size: NA
D gene: TRBD1
J gene: TRBJ2-1
CDR3 DNA: TGTGCCAGCAGTTACCTCCCGGGGACAGTCTCCTACAATGAGCAGTTCTTC
CDR3 protein: CASSYLPGTVSYNEQFF

V gene: TRBV10-3
clone size: NA
D gene: TRBD2
J gene: TRBJ2-3
CDR3 DNA: TGTGCCATCGGTCCCTTGGGAGCGGGGCATGGGGATACGCAGTATTTT
CDR3 protein: CAIGPLGAGHGDTQYF

V gene: TRBV20-1
clone size: NA
D gene: TRBD2
J gene: TRBJ2-1
CDR3 DNA: TGCAGTGCTAGTTATTCTAGCGGGAGAGACAATGAGCAGTTCTTC
CDR3 protein: CSASYSSGRDNEQFF

V gene: TRBV12-3/TRBV12-4
clone size: NA
D gene: NA
J gene: TRBJ2-5
CDR3 DNA: TGTGCCAGCAGAACTTCATCAATCAGGGCCCAAGAGACCCAGTACTTC
CDR3 protein: CASRTSSIRAQETQYF

V gene: TRBV18
clone size: once
D gene: TRBD1
J gene: TRBJ1-2
CDR3 DNA: TGTGCCAGCTCACCCGACGGGACAGGGGGCAAGGATGGCTACACCTTC
CDR3 protein: CASSPDGTGGKDGYTF

V gene: TRBV27
clone size: NA
D gene: NA
J gene: TRBJ1-1
CDR3 DNA: TGTGCCAGCGCAGAGGGTCCTAACACTGAAGCTTTCTTT
CDR3 protein: CASAEGPNTEAFF

V gene: TRBV24-1
clone size: NA
D gene: TRBD1
J gene: TRBJ2-5
CDR3 DNA: TGTGCCACCTTGGACAGGGACCAAGAGACCCAGTACTTC
CDR3 protein: CATLDRDQETQYF

V gene: TRBV20-1
clone size: NA
D gene: NA
J gene: TRBJ1-2
CDR3 DNA: TGCAGTGCTTTTCTCAGGGGCTATGGCTACACCTTC
CDR3 protein: CSAFLRGYGYTF

V gene: TRBV11-2
clone size: NA
D gene: TRBD2
J gene: TRBJ2-3
CDR3 DNA: TGTGCCAGCAGCCCGACCCGCGGGTGGGGTAGCGGGAAAGATACGCAGTATTTT
CDR3 protein: CASSPTRGWGSGKDTQYF

V gene: TRBV27
clone size: NA
D gene: TRBD2
J gene: TRBJ2-1
CDR3 DNA: TGTGCCAGCAGTTTAAGTTCGGTCCTTAGACTAGCGGGAGATGGGATTGAGCAGTTCTTC
CDR3 protein: CASSLSSVLRLAGDGIEQFF

V gene: TRBV28
clone size: few
D gene: NA
J gene: TRBJ2-7
CDR3 DNA: TGTGCCAGCAGTTTATCCGACAGTCCATCCTACGAGCAGTACTTC
CDR3 protein: CASSLSDSPSYEQYF

V gene: TRBV20-1
clone size: NA
D gene: NA
J gene: TRBJ2-7
CDR3 DNA: TGCAGTGCTAGAGATCTGGGGGCCTACGAGCAGTACTTC
CDR3 protein: CSARDLGAYEQYF

V gene: TRBV19
clone size: NA
D gene: NA
J gene: TRBJ2-2
CDR3 DNA: TGTGCCGTACGGACGGGCACCGGGGAGCTGTTTTTT
CDR3 protein: CAVRTGTGELFF

V gene: TRBV7-6
clone size: few
D gene: TRBD2
J gene: TRBJ2-1
CDR3 DNA: TGTGCCAGCAGCTACCGGGGAGGGCTGGACCAATCCTACAATGAGCAGTTCTTC
CDR3 protein: CASSYRGGLDQSYNEQFF

V gene: TRBV6-5
clone size: NA
D gene: NA
J gene: TRBJ2-7
CDR3 DNA: TGTGCCAGCAGTTACGGGAGGGGGCCTGAGCAGTACTTC
CDR3 protein: CASSYGRGPEQYF

V gene: TRBV13
clone size: NA
D gene: NA
J gene: TRBJ1-2
CDR3 DNA: TGTGCCAGCAGCCCTGGGACGGATAACTATGGCTACACCTTC
CDR3 protein: CASSPGTDNYGYTF

V gene: TRBV27
clone size: NA
D gene: NA
J gene: TRBJ1-2
CDR3 DNA: TGTGCCAGCAGTTCCCGCCCGCAGCATAACTATGGCTACACCTTC
CDR3 protein: CASSSRPQHNYGYTF

V gene: TRBV20-1
clone size: NA
D gene: NA
J gene: TRBJ1-5
CDR3 DNA: TGCAGTGCTCAACGCGTCAGGGTTGGCAATCAGCCCCAGCATTTT
CDR3 protein: CSAQRVRVGNQPQHF

V gene: TRBV15
clone size: NA
D gene: NA
J gene: TRBJ1-3
CDR3 DNA: TGTGCCACCACCTTCGGGAGGGTCTTGGATGGGGGAAACACCATATATTTT
CDR3 protein: CATTFGRVLDGGNTIYF

V gene: TRBV27
clone size: NA
D gene: TRBD2
J gene: TRBJ2-1
CDR3 DNA: TGTGCCAGCAGGCGCGGGGGAAACGAGCAGTTCTTC
CDR3 protein: CASRRGGNEQFF

V gene: TRBV7-9
clone size: NA
D gene: TRBD2
J gene: TRBJ2-3
CDR3 DNA: TGTGCCAGCAGCTCCCGTTTAGCGGGAGTTGTCACAGATACGCAGTATTTT
CDR3 protein: CASSSRLAGVVTDTQYF

V gene: TRBV29-1
clone size: NA
D gene: TRBD2
J gene: TRBJ2-7
CDR3 DNA: TGCAGCGTTGTCCTAGCGGGACTCTACGAGCAGTACTTC
CDR3 protein: CSVVLAGLYEQYF

V gene: TRBV7-7
clone size: NA
D gene: TRBD2
J gene: TRBJ2-2
CDR3 DNA: TGTGCTAGCAGCTTAGCGCCCCCCCGGCGGCTAGCGGTCACCGGGGAGCTGTTTTTT
CDR3 protein: CASSLAPPRRLAVTGELFF

V gene: TRBV12-3/TRBV12-4
clone size: NA
D gene: NA
J gene: TRBJ1-2
CDR3 DNA: TGTGCCAGCGGACAAAGCGGGGGGATTGGCTACACCTTC
CDR3 protein: CASGQSGGIGYTF

V gene: TRBV28
clone size: NA
D gene: NA
J gene: TRBJ1-6
CDR3 DNA: TGTGCCAGCAGCTTCATCGTCGGCCAAAGGTGGGAATCTTCACCCCTCCACTTT
CDR3 protein: CASSFIVGQRWESSPLHF

V gene: TRBV29-1
clone size: NA
D gene: TRBD2
J gene: TRBJ2-7
CDR3 DNA: TGCAGCGTTGGGGACTATCCCTACTCCTACGAGCAGTACTTC
CDR3 protein: CSVGDYPYSYEQYF